This T cell receptor beta chain came from a study of T-cell reconstitution after alpha-beta-depleted transplantation in children. This CDR3 is built from 14 residues. Trimming stripped 1 base from V and 4 bases from J, with 10 bases between. Unique molecular identifiers were used in preparing the TCRbeta library. TCRdb re-called the PCR reads through MiXCR, storing one row per CDR3 protein. The table has 450,000 to 600,000 distinct CDR3 sequences, approximately 16% seen once; the top ten hold about 3.1%. This chain connects TRBV12-3 or TRBV12-4 to TRBJ1-1; TRBD1 might be the D (5 bases). The sample consisted of PBMCs from the stem cell graft donor, taken from the stem cell graft. The clonotype originates from a human donor who donated a stem cell graft to a child with acute lymphoblastic leukemia. As DNA, the CDR3 is TGTGCCAGCAGTTTAGACGGGGGTAGCACTGAAGCTTTCTTT. Translated, it gives CASSLDGGSTEAFF.